These T cell receptor beta chains were read from a single sample in a study of human T cells and chemical hapten exposure. TCRdb reprocessed the RACE reads via MiXCR and lists one record per CDR3 protein. The sample has some 89,000 distinct CDR3 sequences, roughly a tenth seen once. This specimen was whole blood, taken in connection with sensitization to the hapten diphenylcyclopropenone (DPC). The receptor source for this set is a woman aged 25-40 years with alopecia areata. Some clones in this sample may be carry-over from other donors' samples. CDR3s include the opening cysteine and the closing phenylalanine or tryptophan. D genes are given only for firm matches. Clone size appears in some rows only: once, few, many, or a class for an expanded clone.

d_gene: -
abundance: -
j_gene: TRBJ2-3
len: 11
v_gene: TRBV20-1
CDR3nt: TGCAGTGCTAATCAAAGGGATACGCAGTATTTT
CDR3aa: CSANQRDTQYF

d_gene: -
abundance: many
j_gene: TRBJ1-5
len: 16
v_gene: TRBV6-2/TRBV6-3
CDR3nt: TGTGCCAGCAGTTACCGGGGGCGTATGGGCAATCAGCCCCAGCATTTT
CDR3aa: CASSYRGRMGNQPQHF

d_gene: TRBD1
abundance: -
j_gene: TRBJ2-1
len: 15
v_gene: TRBV12-3/TRBV12-4
CDR3nt: TGTGCCAGCAGTTTAGTAACAGGGGGCATAGGTGAGCAGTTCTTC
CDR3aa: CASSLVTGGIGEQFF

d_gene: -
abundance: many
j_gene: TRBJ2-7
len: 14
v_gene: TRBV6-8
CDR3nt: TGTGCCAGCCGAATAAAGCGGGTATCCTACGAGCAGTACTTC
CDR3aa: CASRIKRVSYEQYF

d_gene: -
abundance: -
j_gene: TRBJ2-2
len: 15
v_gene: TRBV10-2
CDR3nt: TGCGCCAGCACTCCGGAGCGGTCGAACACCGGGGAGCTGTTTTTT
CDR3aa: CASTPERSNTGELFF

d_gene: -
abundance: -
j_gene: TRBJ2-3
len: 13
v_gene: TRBV4-3
CDR3nt: TGCGCCAGCAGCCAAGCGGATCGTGATACGCAGTATTTT
CDR3aa: CASSQADRDTQYF

d_gene: -
abundance: -
j_gene: TRBJ2-7
len: 13
v_gene: TRBV9
CDR3nt: TGTGCCAGCGGAGCCGGGCTCCCCTACGAGCAGTACTTC
CDR3aa: CASGAGLPYEQYF

d_gene: -
abundance: many
j_gene: TRBJ2-7
len: 13
v_gene: TRBV2
CDR3nt: TGTGCCAGCAGTGAAGCGTGGGGACGCGAGCAGTACTTC
CDR3aa: CASSEAWGREQYF

d_gene: -
abundance: many
j_gene: TRBJ1-1
len: 15
v_gene: TRBV12-3/TRBV12-4
CDR3nt: TGTGCCAGCACCCTGATGGGAGCCTCGAACACTGAAGCTTTCTTT
CDR3aa: CASTLMGASNTEAFF

d_gene: -
abundance: -
j_gene: TRBJ2-1
len: 13
v_gene: TRBV24-1
CDR3nt: TGTGCCACCAGTGACTCATTTCGCAATGAGCAGTTCTTC
CDR3aa: CATSDSFRNEQFF